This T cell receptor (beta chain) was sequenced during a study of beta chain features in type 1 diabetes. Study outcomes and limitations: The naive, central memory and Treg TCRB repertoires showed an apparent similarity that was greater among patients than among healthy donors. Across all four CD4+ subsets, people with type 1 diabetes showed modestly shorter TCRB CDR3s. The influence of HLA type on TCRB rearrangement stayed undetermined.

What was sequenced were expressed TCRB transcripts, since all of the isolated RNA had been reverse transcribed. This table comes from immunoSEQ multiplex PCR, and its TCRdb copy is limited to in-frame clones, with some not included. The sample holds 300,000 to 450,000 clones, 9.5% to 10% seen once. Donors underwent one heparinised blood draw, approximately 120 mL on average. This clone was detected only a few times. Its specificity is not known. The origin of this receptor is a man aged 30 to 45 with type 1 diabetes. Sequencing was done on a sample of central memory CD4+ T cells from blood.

CDR3 DNA: TGTGCCAGCAGCTTCGGCGGGACAGGGAGATCGGATGGCTACACCTTC. Protein product: CASSFGGTGRSDGYTF. The rearrangement links TRBV7-2 to TRBJ1-2; TRBD1 matches at 9 bases. J gave up 6 bases and V 3 bases, and 11 bases lay outside the gene matches. The germline V gene has CDR1 SGHTA and CDR2 FQGNSA. This CDR3 comprises 16 residues. Complete variable domain (other parts from reference TRBV7-2 and TRBJ1-2): GAGVSQSPSNKVTEKGKDVELRCDPISGHTALYWYRQSLGQGLEFLIYFQGNSAPDKSGLPSDRFSAERTGGSVSTLTIQRTQQEDSAVYLCASSFGGTGRSDGYTFGSGTRLTVV.